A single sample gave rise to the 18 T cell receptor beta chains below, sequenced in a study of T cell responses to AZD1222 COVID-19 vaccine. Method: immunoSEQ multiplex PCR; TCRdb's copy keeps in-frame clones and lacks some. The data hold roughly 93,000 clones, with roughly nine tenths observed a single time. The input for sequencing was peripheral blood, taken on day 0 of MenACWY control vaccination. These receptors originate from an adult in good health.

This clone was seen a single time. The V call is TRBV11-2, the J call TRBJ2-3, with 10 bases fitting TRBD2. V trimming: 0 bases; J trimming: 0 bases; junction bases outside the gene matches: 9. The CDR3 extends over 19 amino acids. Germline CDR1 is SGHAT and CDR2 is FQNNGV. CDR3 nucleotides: TGTGCCAGCAGCTTAGATGGCCTAGCGGGGGCCCCTAGCACAGATACGCAGTATTTT. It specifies CASSLDGLAGAPSTDTQYF.

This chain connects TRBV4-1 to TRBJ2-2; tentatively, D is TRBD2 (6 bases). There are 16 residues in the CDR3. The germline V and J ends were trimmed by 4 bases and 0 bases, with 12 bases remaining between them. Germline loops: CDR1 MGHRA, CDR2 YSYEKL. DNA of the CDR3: TGCGCCAGCAGCCCACGGGAGCGGACGAACACCGGGGAGCTGTTTTTT. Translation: CASSPRERTNTGELFF.

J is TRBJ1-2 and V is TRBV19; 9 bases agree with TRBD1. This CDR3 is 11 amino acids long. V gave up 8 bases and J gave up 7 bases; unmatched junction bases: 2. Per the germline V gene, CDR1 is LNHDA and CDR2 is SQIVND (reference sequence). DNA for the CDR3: TGTGCCAGTGGGACAGGGAGTGGCTACACCTTC. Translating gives CASGTGSGYTF.

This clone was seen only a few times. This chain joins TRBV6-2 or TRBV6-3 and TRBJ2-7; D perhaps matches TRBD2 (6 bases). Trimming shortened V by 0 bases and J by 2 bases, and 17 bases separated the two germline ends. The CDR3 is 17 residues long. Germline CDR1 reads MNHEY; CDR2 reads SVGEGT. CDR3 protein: CASSYSLGTPGTYEQYF. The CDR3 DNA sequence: TGTGCCAGCAGTTACTCACTAGGGACTCCCGGGACCTACGAGCAGTACTTC.

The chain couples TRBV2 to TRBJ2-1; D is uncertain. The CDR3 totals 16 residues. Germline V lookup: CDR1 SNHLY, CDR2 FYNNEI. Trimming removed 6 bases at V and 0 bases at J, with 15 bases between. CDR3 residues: CASREPHPSSYNEQFF. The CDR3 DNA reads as TGTGCCAGCAGGGAACCTCACCCCAGCTCCTACAATGAGCAGTTCTTC.

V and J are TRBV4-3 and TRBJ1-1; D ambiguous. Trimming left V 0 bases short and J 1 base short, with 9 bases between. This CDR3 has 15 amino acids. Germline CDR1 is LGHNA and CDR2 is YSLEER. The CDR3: CASSQDGVANTEAFF. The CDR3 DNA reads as TGCGCCAGCAGCCAAGATGGGGTGGCGAACACTGAAGCTTTCTTT.

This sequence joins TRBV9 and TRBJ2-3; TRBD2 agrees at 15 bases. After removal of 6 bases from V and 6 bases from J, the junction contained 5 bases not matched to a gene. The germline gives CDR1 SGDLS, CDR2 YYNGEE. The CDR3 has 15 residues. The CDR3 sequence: CASKMGTSGGDTQYF. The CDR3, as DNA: TGTGCCAGCAAGATGGGGACTAGCGGGGGGGATACGCAGTATTTT. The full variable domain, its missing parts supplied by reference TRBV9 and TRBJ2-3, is DSGVTQTPKHLITATGQRVTLRCSPRSGDLSVYWYQQSLDQGLQFLIQYYNGEERAKGNILERFSAQQFPDLHSELNLSSLELGDSALYFCASKMGTSGGDTQYFGPGTRLTVL.

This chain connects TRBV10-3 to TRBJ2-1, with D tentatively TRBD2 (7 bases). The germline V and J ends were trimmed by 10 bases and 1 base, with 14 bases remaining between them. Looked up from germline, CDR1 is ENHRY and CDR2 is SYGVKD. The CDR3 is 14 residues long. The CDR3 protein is CATKGGTSYNEQFF. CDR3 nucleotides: TGTGCCACCAAGGGGGGGACTTCCTACAATGAGCAGTTCTTC.

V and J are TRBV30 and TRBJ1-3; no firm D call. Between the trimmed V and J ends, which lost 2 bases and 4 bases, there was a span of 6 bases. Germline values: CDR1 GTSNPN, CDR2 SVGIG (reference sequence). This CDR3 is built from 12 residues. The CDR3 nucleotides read TGTGCCTGGAGTCCGCAGGGAAACACCATATATTTT. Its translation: CAWSPQGNTIYF. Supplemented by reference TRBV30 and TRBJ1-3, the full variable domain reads SQTIHQWPATLVQPVGSPLSLECTVEGTSNPNLYWYRQAAGRGLQLLFYSVGIGQISSEVPQNLSASRPQDRQFILSSKKLLLSDSGFYLCAWSPQGNTIYFGEGSWLTVV.

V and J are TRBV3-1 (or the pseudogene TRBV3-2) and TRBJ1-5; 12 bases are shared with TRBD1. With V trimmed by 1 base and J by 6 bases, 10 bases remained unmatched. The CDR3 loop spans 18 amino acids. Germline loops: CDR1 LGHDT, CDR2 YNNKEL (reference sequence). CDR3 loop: CASSQVGTGTGGLQPQHF. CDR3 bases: TGTGCCAGCAGCCAAGTAGGGACCGGGACAGGGGGCCTTCAGCCCCAGCATTTT.

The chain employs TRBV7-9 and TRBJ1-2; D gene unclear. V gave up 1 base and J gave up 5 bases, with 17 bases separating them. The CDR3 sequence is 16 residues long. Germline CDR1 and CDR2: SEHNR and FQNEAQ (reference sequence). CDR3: CASSLVGVKGGYGYTF. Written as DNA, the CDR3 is TGTGCCAGCAGCTTAGTGGGTGTGAAGGGAGGGTATGGCTACACCTTC.

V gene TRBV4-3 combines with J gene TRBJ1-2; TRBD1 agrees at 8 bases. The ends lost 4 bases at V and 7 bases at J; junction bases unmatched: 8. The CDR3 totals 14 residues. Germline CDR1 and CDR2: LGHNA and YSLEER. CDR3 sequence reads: CASSPDRDGSGYTF. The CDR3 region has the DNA TGCGCCAGCAGCCCGGACAGGGATGGAAGTGGCTACACCTTC.

CDR3: CAWSVRPGYGYTF. Written as DNA, the CDR3 is TGTGCCTGGAGTGTACGGCCAGGCTATGGCTACACCTTC. The chain links TRBV30 to TRBJ1-2; D is uncertain. The germline V gene has CDR1 GTSNPN and CDR2 SVGIG (reference sequence). Trimming removed 0 bases at V and 4 bases at J, with 9 bases between. This CDR3 has 13 amino acids.

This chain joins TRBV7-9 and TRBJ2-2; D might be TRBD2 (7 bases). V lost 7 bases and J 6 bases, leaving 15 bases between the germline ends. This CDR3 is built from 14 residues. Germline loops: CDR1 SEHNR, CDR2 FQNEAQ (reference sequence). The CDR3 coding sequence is TGTGCCAGCACCGAGGGGGGGCTGGCCGGGGAGCTGTTTTTT. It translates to CASTEGGLAGELFF.

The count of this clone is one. CDR3 bases: TGTGCCAGCAGTCGGAGGACCATGGATAAGCCCCAGCATTTT. Amino acids: CASSRRTMDKPQHF. The rearrangement links TRBV27 to TRBJ1-5, with unresolved D. CDR1 and CDR2 (germline): MNHEY, SMNVEV (reference sequence). This CDR3 comprises 14 residues. Trimming removed 5 bases at V and 8 bases at J, with 16 bases between.

Here the CDR3 reads CASSQGSGNYGYTF. Here the CDR3 DNA reads TGCGCCAGCAGCCAAGGGTCGGGCAACTATGGCTACACCTTC. This rearrangement joins TRBV4-1 to TRBJ1-2; no reliable D call. Germline CDR1 reads MGHRA; CDR2 reads YSYEKL. This CDR3 spans 14 amino acids. Trimming removed 1 base at V and 2 bases at J, with 8 bases between.

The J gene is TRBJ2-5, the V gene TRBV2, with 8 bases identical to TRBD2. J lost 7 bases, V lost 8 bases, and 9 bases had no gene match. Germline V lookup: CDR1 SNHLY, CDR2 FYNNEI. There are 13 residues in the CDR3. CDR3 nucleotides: TGTGCCAGCTCGGGGGAGGCGGGAGGGACCCAGTACTTC. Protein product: CASSGEAGGTQYF.

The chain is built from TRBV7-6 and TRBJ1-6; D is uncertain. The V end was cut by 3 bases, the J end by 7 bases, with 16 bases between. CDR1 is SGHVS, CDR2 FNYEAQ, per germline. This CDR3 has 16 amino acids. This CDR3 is CASSFLGFGKNSPLHF. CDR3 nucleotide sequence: TGTGCCAGCAGCTTTTTGGGGTTCGGAAAGAATTCACCCCTCCACTTT.